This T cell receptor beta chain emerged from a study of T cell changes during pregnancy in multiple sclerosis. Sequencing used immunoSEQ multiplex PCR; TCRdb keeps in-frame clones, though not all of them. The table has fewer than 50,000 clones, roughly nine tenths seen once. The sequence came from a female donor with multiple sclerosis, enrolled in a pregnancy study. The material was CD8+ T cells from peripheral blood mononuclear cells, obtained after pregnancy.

CDR3 coding DNA: TGTGCCTGGAGCGCCGGGACAGGGGGCCAGCAGCCCCAGCATTTT. It yields the protein CAWSAGTGGQQPQHF. This sequence joins TRBV30 and TRBJ1-5, with TRBD1 identical over 12 bases. The CDR3 totals 15 residues. The germline V gene encodes CDR1 GTSNPN and CDR2 SVGIG (reference sequence). V was clipped by 3 bases and J by 7 bases; unmatched bases: 7.